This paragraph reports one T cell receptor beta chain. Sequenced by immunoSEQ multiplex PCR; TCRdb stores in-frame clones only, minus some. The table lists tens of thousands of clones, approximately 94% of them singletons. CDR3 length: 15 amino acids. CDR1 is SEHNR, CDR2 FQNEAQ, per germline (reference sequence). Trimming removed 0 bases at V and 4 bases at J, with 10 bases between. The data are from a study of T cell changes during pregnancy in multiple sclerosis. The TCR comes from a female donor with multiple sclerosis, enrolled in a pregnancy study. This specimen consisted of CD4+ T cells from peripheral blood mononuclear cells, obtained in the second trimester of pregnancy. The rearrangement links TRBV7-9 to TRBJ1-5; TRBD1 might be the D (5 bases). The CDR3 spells CASSLAGGSNQPQHF. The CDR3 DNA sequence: TGTGCCAGCAGCTTAGCCGGGGGAAGTAATCAGCCCCAGCATTTT.